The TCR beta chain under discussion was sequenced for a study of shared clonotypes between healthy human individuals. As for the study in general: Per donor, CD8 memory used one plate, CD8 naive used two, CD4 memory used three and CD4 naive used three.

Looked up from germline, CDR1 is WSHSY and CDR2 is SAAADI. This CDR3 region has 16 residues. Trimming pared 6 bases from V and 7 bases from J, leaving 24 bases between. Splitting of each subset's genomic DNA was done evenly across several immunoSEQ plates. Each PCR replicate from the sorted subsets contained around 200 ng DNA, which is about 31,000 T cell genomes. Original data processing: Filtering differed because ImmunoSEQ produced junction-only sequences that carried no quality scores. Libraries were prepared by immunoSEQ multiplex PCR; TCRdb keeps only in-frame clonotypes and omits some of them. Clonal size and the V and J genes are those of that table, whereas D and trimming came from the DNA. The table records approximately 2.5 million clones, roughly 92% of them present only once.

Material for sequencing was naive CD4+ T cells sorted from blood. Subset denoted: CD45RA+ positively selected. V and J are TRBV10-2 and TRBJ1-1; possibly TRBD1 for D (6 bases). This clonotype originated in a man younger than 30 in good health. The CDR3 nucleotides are TGCGCCAGCAGGGGGGCCGGGACGGCCCTAGGGGGTGAAGCTTTCTTT. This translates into CASRGAGTALGGEAFF.